A single sample is the source of the 29 T cell receptor beta chains below, sequenced in a study of early T cells in non-severe SARS-CoV-2 infection. TCRdb fed the 5' RACE reads into MiXCR, producing one record per CDR3 protein. This table holds under 80,000 distinct CDR3 sequences, over 10% found once. The material sequenced was whole blood. The receptor set was obtained from an adult who was a healthcare worker with PCR-confirmed SARS-CoV-2 infection or an uninfected control (not recorded which).

This clonotype was detected a few times. The J gene is TRBJ2-1, the V gene TRBV29-1, with D tentatively TRBD2 (5 bases). V lost 0 bases and J lost 7, with 10 bases in between. This CDR3 has 13 amino acids. Germline lookup yields CDR1 SQVTM and CDR2 ANQGSEA. CDR3 region: CSVEDKSGNEQFF. The CDR3 DNA sequence: TGCAGCGTTGAAGATAAATCGGGGAATGAGCAGTTCTTC.

The gene calls are TRBV6-5 and TRBJ2-1; TRBD1 aligns across 10 bases. J gave up 8 bases and V 5 bases, and 9 bases lay outside the gene matches. Germline lookup yields CDR1 MNHEY and CDR2 SVGAGI. The CDR3 has 15 residues. The CDR3 DNA follows: TGTGCCAGCAGTCTGGGACAGGGGAGTTTTGATGAGCAGTTCTTC. Protein sequence: CASSLGQGSFDEQFF.

This clonotype was counted a few times. This sequence joins TRBV20-1 and TRBJ2-1; TRBD2 agrees at 10 bases. The CDR3 runs 15 residues. CDR1 and CDR2 from the germline V gene are DFQATT and SNEGSKA (reference sequence). With V trimmed by 0 bases and J by 7 bases, 6 bases remained unmatched. CDR3 DNA sequence: TGCAGTGCTAGAGATTGGGCTAGCGGGGGAAATGAGCAGTTCTTC. Its protein is CSARDWASGGNEQFF.

This clonotype was seen ten or more times. The J gene is TRBJ1-2, the V gene TRBV6-2 or TRBV6-3; 7 bases match TRBD1. The germline V gene has CDR1 MNHEY and CDR2 SVGEGT. The CDR3 spans 15 residues. The V gene end was trimmed by 6 bases and the J gene end by 1 base; junction bases not matched to a gene: 8. The CDR3 sequence is CASSPGTASNYGYTF. CDR3 sequence (DNA): TGTGCCAGCAGCCCTGGGACAGCCAGTAACTATGGCTACACCTTC.

Ten or more counts support this clonotype. The rearrangement uses TRBV11-3 and TRBJ2-3, with 11 bases lining up with TRBD2. CDR3 size: 14 residues. V dropped 7 bases and J dropped 6; count of bases not matched to a gene: 6. Germline CDR1 SGHNT, CDR2 YENEEA. The chain's CDR3 is CASKISGGADTQYF. The CDR3 DNA is TGTGCCAGCAAGATTAGCGGGGGGGCGGATACGCAGTATTTT.

The sample holds many counts of this clonotype. The rearrangement links TRBV29-1 to TRBJ2-1, with D perhaps assigned TRBD1 or TRBD2 (5 bases each). V shed 4 bases and J shed 7 bases, with 17 bases lying between them. This CDR3 is 14 amino acids long. Looked up from germline, CDR1 is SQVTM and CDR2 is ANQGSEA. The CDR3 DNA reads as TGCAGCGTTGGTGGGGGTTATGTGCCGAATGAGCAGTTCTTC. Its protein product is CSVGGGYVPNEQFF.

Many counts were recorded for this clonotype. The chain links TRBV7-9 to TRBJ2-6; 7 bases are shared with TRBD1. Trimming took 4 bases from V and 1 from J; bases not matched to a gene: 10. There are 18 residues in the CDR3. The germline V gene has CDR1 SEHNR and CDR2 FQNEAQ (reference sequence). CDR3 protein: CASSSIPGQLSGANVLTF. The CDR3 DNA reads as TGTGCCAGCAGCTCGATACCGGGACAGCTATCTGGGGCCAACGTCCTGACTTTC.

This clonotype has ten or more counts. The chain is built from TRBV7-3 and TRBJ1-1; D is undetermined. Germline V gene lookup returns CDR1 SGHTA and CDR2 FQGTGA. This CDR3 has 13 residues. V was pared by 0 bases and J by 5 bases, with 7 bases between. In DNA form, the CDR3 reads TGTGCCAGCAGCTTAACCCGGAGGACTGAAGCTTTCTTT. Amino acids: CASSLTRRTEAFF. Full variable domain (outside the CDR3, taken from reference TRBV7-3 and TRBJ1-1): GAGVSQTPSNKVTEKGKYVELRCDPISGHTALYWYRQSLGQGPEFLIYFQGTGAADDSGLPNDRFFAVRPEGSVSTLKIQRTERGDSAVYLCASSLTRRTEAFFGQGTRLTVV.

This clonotype was detected many times. The chain is built from TRBV6-6 and TRBJ2-3, with 8 bases matching TRBD1. Germline assignment: CDR1 MNHNY and CDR2 SVGAGI (reference sequence). With V trimmed by 6 bases and J by 6 bases, 11 bases remained unmatched. This CDR3 has 15 residues. In DNA, the CDR3 is TGTGCCAGCAGGAGGACCGGGTACAGGGGGGATACGCAGTATTTT. This sequence encodes CASRRTGYRGDTQYF.

This clonotype was detected many times. The chain is built from TRBV6-5 and TRBJ1-5; D gene ambiguous. Looked up from germline, CDR1 is MNHEY and CDR2 is SVGAGI. CDR3 length: 13 residues. The V and J ends lost 5 bases and 3 bases respectively, with 8 bases between them. The CDR3: CASSTGVNQPQHF. Written as DNA, the CDR3 is TGTGCCAGCAGTACTGGGGTCAATCAGCCCCAGCATTTT.

Remarks on this clonotype: Being one base from a much bigger clone, this may be a read error. The chain carries TRBV12-3 or TRBV12-4 and TRBJ2-2, with D possibly TRBD2 on 6 matching bases. The CDR3 contains 14 residues. The CDR3 sequence: CASSLNGGRGELIF. The CDR3 DNA follows: TGTGCCAGCAGTTTAAACGGGGGACGCGGGGAGCTGATTTTT.

This clonotype was picked up a small number of times. In DNA, the CDR3 is TGTGCCAGCAGTCCACAGAGGTACAATGAGCAGTTCTTC. Translation gives CASSPQRYNEQFF. The chain joins TRBV11-2 to TRBJ2-1; no clear D. There are 13 residues in the CDR3. Germline lookup yields CDR1 SGHAT and CDR2 FQNNGV. V was pared by 6 bases and J by 4 bases, with 10 bases between.

This clonotype was picked up many times. The chain is built from TRBV19 and TRBJ1-5; D gene ambiguous. The CDR3 runs 15 residues. The V gene's germline CDR1 is LNHDA and CDR2 SQIVND (reference sequence). V was trimmed by 3 bases and J by 1 base, leaving 10 bases between them. CDR3 coding DNA: TGTGCCAGTAGTATGGAAGAGCGGAGCAATCAGCCCCAGCATTTT. It specifies CASSMEERSNQPQHF.

This clonotype was seen at least ten times. Here the CDR3 DNA reads TGTGCCAGCTCACCACCGCAGGGTCGGGAAGGCTACACCTTC. Amino acid sequence: CASSPPQGREGYTF. The chain has TRBV18 and TRBJ1-2; D is possibly TRBD1 (5 bases). Trimming took off 0 bases at V and 8 bases at J, with 13 bases between the two ends. This CDR3 is 14 amino acids long. Germline V gene lookup returns CDR1 KGHSH and CDR2 LQKENI.

This clonotype came up many times. The V gene is TRBV3-1, the J gene TRBJ1-2, with a weak D call TRBD1 (6 bases). V lost 4 bases and J 6 bases, leaving 15 bases between the germline ends. CDR1 LGHDT and CDR2 YNNKEL come from the germline V gene (reference sequence). The CDR3 is made up of 14 amino acids. The CDR3 nucleotides read TGTGCCAGCAGCCCTCCCCAGGGGTGGGATGGCTACACCTTC. Translating gives CASSPPQGWDGYTF.

In this sample, this clonotype turned up a few times. The chain joins TRBV11-2 to TRBJ1-5; D possibly corresponds to TRBD1 (5 bases). CDR3 length: 17 amino acids. Germline CDR1 SGHAT, CDR2 FQNNGV. V shed 1 base and J shed 2 bases, with 15 bases lying between them. The CDR3: CASSLGQGRGGNQPQHF. The CDR3 DNA sequence: TGTGCCAGCAGCTTAGGCCAGGGCCGAGGGGGCAATCAGCCCCAGCATTTT.

The genes are TRBV18 and TRBJ2-1; D is unclear. V lost 3 bases and J lost 0, with 18 bases in between. The length of the CDR3 is 18 residues. The germline V gene encodes CDR1 KGHSH and CDR2 LQKENI. CDR3 in DNA: TGTGCCAGCTCACCTAAAAGGATCACCCTTACCTCCTACAATGAGCAGTTCTTC. Translated, it gives CASSPKRITLTSYNEQFF.

This clonotype was seen repeatedly, ten times or more. The J gene is TRBJ1-2, the V gene TRBV10-3; no definite D call. In germline, CDR1 is ENHRY, CDR2 SYGVKD. Trimming left V 3 bases short and J 8 bases short, with 7 bases between. CDR3 length equals 11 residues. This CDR3 reads CAISENRGYTF. In DNA, the CDR3 is TGTGCCATCAGTGAAAACAGAGGCTACACCTTC.

This clonotype has a handful of counts. This chain joins TRBV5-5 and TRBJ1-1; 7 nucleotides match TRBD1. Germline V gene data show CDR1 as SGHKS and CDR2 as YYEKEE (reference sequence). The V gene end was trimmed by 5 bases and the J gene end by 4 bases; junction bases not matched to a gene: 8. The CDR3 sequence is 14 residues long. The CDR3 spells CASSLSGGSTEAFF. CDR3 nucleotide sequence: TGTGCCAGCAGTTTATCAGGGGGGAGCACTGAAGCTTTCTTT. Looking up the rest from reference TRBV5-5 and TRBJ1-1 gives the full variable domain: DAGVTQSPTHLIKTRGQQVTLRCSPISGHKSVSWYQQVLGQGPQFIFQYYEKEERGRGNFPDRFSARQFPNYSSELNVNALLLGDSALYLCASSLSGGSTEAFFGQGTRLTVV.

This clonotype was counted many times. The J gene is TRBJ1-2, the V gene TRBV4-1; D call uncertain. From germline, CDR1 is MGHRA and CDR2 YSYEKL. CDR3 length: 13 amino acids. The V gene lost 0 bases and the J gene lost 7 bases, with 9 bases spanning the gap. The CDR3 DNA sequence: TGCGCCAGCAGCCAAGAGAGAGGACGTGGCTACACCTTC. It is translated as CASSQERGRGYTF.

This clonotype was counted many times. The rearrangement links TRBV7-2 to TRBJ1-6; weak D call: TRBD1 (6 bases). The CDR3 consists of 15 residues. V shed 0 bases and J shed 6 bases, with 9 bases lying between them. The germline gives CDR1 SGHTA, CDR2 FQGNSA. CDR3: CASSLAQGTNSPLHF. The CDR3 DNA reads TGTGCCAGCAGCTTAGCGCAGGGGACTAATTCACCCCTCCACTTT. Looking up the rest from reference TRBV7-2 and TRBJ1-6 gives the full variable domain: GAGVSQSPSNKVTEKGKDVELRCDPISGHTALYWYRQSLGQGLEFLIYFQGNSAPDKSGLPSDRFSAERTGGSVSTLTIQRTQQEDSAVYLCASSLAQGTNSPLHFGNGTRLTVT.

The rearrangement uses TRBV19 and TRBJ2-1, with TRBD2 identical over 13 bases. Trimming cost V 7 bases and J 8 bases; bases outside gene matches: 11. Germline-derived CDR1 and CDR2 are LNHDA and SQIVND (reference sequence). The CDR3 runs to 16 residues. The CDR3 is CASTPETTSGGHEQFF. CDR3 DNA: TGTGCCAGTACTCCCGAAACGACTAGCGGGGGGCATGAGCAGTTCTTC.

Only one count was recorded for this clonotype. A much larger clone is a single base away; this may be a read error. The genes are TRBV25-1 and TRBJ1-2, with D maybe TRBD1 (5 bases). Germline lookup yields CDR1 MGHDK and CDR2 SYGVNS. The CDR3 extends over 13 amino acids. V was shortened by 5 bases and J by 4 bases, with 11 bases between the two germline ends. In DNA, the CDR3 is TGTGCCAGCAGTCCTGGGACCACCTATGGCTACACCTTC. It codes for CASSPGTTYGYTF.

This clonotype turned up a few times. Here the CDR3 reads CASSLSGPKLAFF. The CDR3 nucleotides read TGTGCCAGCAGTTTGTCGGGGCCCAAGTTAGCTTTCTTT. This chain connects TRBV12-3 or TRBV12-4 to TRBJ1-1, with a tentative D call TRBD1 (5 bases). The CDR3 spans 13 residues. Trimming pared 3 bases from V and 10 bases from J, leaving 15 bases between.

A word on this clonotype: One end of the junction is discordant with germline, which a read error may explain. The CDR3 nucleotides are TGTGTCATCACCCCGGGACTCGCTCAAGATACGCAGTATTTT. It yields the protein CVITPGLAQDTQYF. The chain carries TRBV10-3 and TRBJ2-3, with a possible D match to TRBD2 (6 bases). Germline lookup yields CDR1 ENHRY and CDR2 SYGVKD. This CDR3 is built from 14 residues.

Ten or more counts support this clonotype. This chain links TRBV27 with TRBJ2-7; TRBD1 matches 11 bases. CDR3 length equals 15 residues. From germline, CDR1 is MNHEY and CDR2 SMNVEV (reference sequence). V trimming: 4 bases; J trimming: 6 bases; junction bases outside the gene matches: 8. CDR3 amino acids: CASSSAGQGAFEQYF. DNA for the CDR3: TGTGCCAGCAGTTCCGCAGGACAGGGGGCTTTCGAGCAGTACTTC.

This clonotype was counted ten times or more. This rearrangement joins TRBV20-1 to TRBJ1-1; D uncertain. The ends were cut back, 0 bases at V and 7 bases at J, with 12 bases in the middle. Looked up from germline, CDR1 is DFQATT and CDR2 is SNEGSKA (reference sequence). There are 13 residues in the CDR3. CDR3 in DNA: TGCAGTGCTAGAGATCTTGCAGGCAATGAAGCTTTCTTT. Protein sequence: CSARDLAGNEAFF.

This clonotype was counted between two and nine times. V gene TRBV6-1 combines with J gene TRBJ1-3; no clear D. The germline V gene encodes CDR1 MNHNS and CDR2 SASEGT. Between the trimmed V and J ends, which lost 3 bases and 6 bases, there was a span of 15 bases. This CDR3 is built from 15 residues. The CDR3 is CASSDGLGGENTIYF. The CDR3 DNA is TGTGCCAGCAGTGATGGCCTCGGAGGAGAAAACACCATATATTTT.

This clonotype was counted many times. This chain uses TRBV16 with TRBJ1-1; D possibly corresponds to TRBD1 (5 bases). V lost 4 bases to trimming and J lost 5 bases, with 14 bases between them. The V gene's germline CDR1 is KGHSY and CDR2 FQNENV. The CDR3 contains 14 residues. In DNA, the CDR3 is TGTGCCAGCAGCCCTGGGGGAGGTGGGACTGAAGCTTTCTTT. This translates into CASSPGGGGTEAFF.